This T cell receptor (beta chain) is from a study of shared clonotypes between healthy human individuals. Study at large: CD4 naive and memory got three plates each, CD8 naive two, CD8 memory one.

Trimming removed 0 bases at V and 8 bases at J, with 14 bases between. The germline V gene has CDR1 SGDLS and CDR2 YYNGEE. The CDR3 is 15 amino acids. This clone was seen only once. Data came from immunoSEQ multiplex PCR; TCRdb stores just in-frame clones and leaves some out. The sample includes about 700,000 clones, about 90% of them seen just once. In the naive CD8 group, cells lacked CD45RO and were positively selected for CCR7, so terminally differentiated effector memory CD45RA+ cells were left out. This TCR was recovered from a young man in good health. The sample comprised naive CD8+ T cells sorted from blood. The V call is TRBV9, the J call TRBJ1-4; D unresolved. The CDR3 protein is CASSVAGQVDEKLFF. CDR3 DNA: TGTGCCAGCAGCGTAGCTGGGCAGGTCGACGAAAAACTGTTTTTT. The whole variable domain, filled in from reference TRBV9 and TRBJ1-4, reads DSGVTQTPKHLITATGQRVTLRCSPRSGDLSVYWYQQSLDQGLQFLIQYYNGEERAKGNILERFSAQQFPDLHSELNLSSLELGDSALYFCASSVAGQVDEKLFFGSGTQLSVL.